The 14 T cell receptor beta chains below all came from one sample that was sequenced in a study of blood T cell repertoires in COVID-19. Profiled with immunoSEQ multiplex PCR; TCRdb holds only in-frame clones, not every one. The sample includes under 250,000 clones, about nine tenths of them seen just once. Material for sequencing was peripheral blood. The receptors were sampled from a man between 45 and 60 years old with COVID-19, enrolled during active disease.

This chain uses TRBV27 with TRBJ1-1, with unresolved D. V was pared by 6 bases and J by 8 bases, with 13 bases between. There are 12 residues in the CDR3. Per germline, CDR1 MNHEY and CDR2 SMNVEV (reference sequence). CDR3 nucleotides: TGTGCCAGCAGCCCGGGGATTGGAGAAGCTTTCTTT. This gives the protein CASSPGIGEAFF.

J is TRBJ2-3 and V is TRBV4-1; D remains unclear. The CDR3 extends over 16 amino acids. The germline gives CDR1 MGHRA, CDR2 YSYEKL. V was trimmed by 1 base and J by 0 bases, leaving 11 bases between them. The CDR3 loop is CASSQGARTSTDTQYF. The CDR3 nucleotides are TGCGCCAGCAGCCAAGGGGCGAGAACAAGCACAGATACGCAGTATTTT.

This rearrangement joins TRBV7-3 to TRBJ2-1; D may be TRBD1 (6 bases). Germline CDR1 SGHTA, CDR2 FQGTGA. This CDR3 comprises 15 residues. Trimming took off 5 bases at V and 10 bases at J, with 21 bases between the two ends. CDR3 region: CASSGRGRGDREQFF. The CDR3 bases are TGTGCCAGCAGCGGTAGGGGCCGTGGCGACAGGGAGCAGTTCTTC.

The V call is TRBV7-8, the J call TRBJ2-1; weak D call: TRBD1 (8 bases). This CDR3 has 13 residues. V was cut by 5 bases and J by 10 bases, with 15 bases left in between. From germline, CDR1 is SGHVS and CDR2 FQNEAQ. CDR3 sequence (DNA): TGTGCCAGCAGCAAGCAACAGGGGGGGGAGCAGTTCTTC. Protein: CASSKQQGGEQFF.

As DNA, the CDR3 is TGTGCCAGTAGGAGGACAGGATGGGAAGTTGACTATGGCTACACCTTC. Translating gives CASRRTGWEVDYGYTF. V gene TRBV19 combines with J gene TRBJ1-2; 7 bases are a match to TRBD1. Germline CDR1 is LNHDA and CDR2 is SQIVND (reference sequence). Germline trimming cut 6 bases from V and 3 bases from J; bases unmatched to any gene: 13. This CDR3 spans 16 amino acids.

This clone was counted once. The chain recombines TRBV14 with TRBJ2-7; D gene ambiguous. Deletions cut 4 bases from V and 6 bases from J, with 16 bases between. The V gene's germline CDR1 is SGHDN and CDR2 FVKESK. The CDR3 extends over 14 amino acids. CDR3 DNA: TGTGCCAGCAGCCGAAATGGCCCCCTCAGCGAGCAGTACTTC. It codes for CASSRNGPLSEQYF.

This clone was recorded only once. The V call is TRBV28, the J call TRBJ1-4; TRBD1 matches at 10 bases. In germline, CDR1 is MDHEN, CDR2 SYDVKM. Germline trimming cut 6 bases from V and 6 bases from J; bases unmatched to any gene: 7. The CDR3 runs to 15 residues. CDR3 residues: CASSTPGQGDEKLFF. CDR3 DNA sequence: TGTGCCAGCAGCACCCCTGGACAGGGGGATGAAAAACTGTTTTTT.

For this clone: Mismatch with germline at one junction end may stem from a read error. This chain joins TRBV7-7 and TRBJ2-1; TRBD2 matches 10 bases. This CDR3 is built from 15 residues. Germline values: CDR1 SSHAT, CDR2 FNYEAQ (reference sequence). DNA for the CDR3: TGTGCTAGCAGCCGACTAGCGGGCCCCTACAATGAGCAGTTCTTC. Translating it yields CASSRLAGPYNEQFF.

V usage is TRBV30 and J usage is TRBJ1-6, with D uncertain. CDR1 is GTSNPN and CDR2 is SVGIG in the germline V gene (reference sequence). There are 14 residues in the CDR3. The ends were cut back, 3 bases at V and 0 bases at J, with 6 bases in the middle. The CDR3 DNA reads as TGTGCCTGGAGCGGGAGCTCCTATAATTCACCCCTCCACTTT. As protein: CAWSGSSYNSPLHF.

The CDR3 DNA sequence: TGTGCCAGTAGTATAGGCCCCGGGACAGGGAAAGAGCAGTACTTC. Translating it yields CASSIGPGTGKEQYF. V usage is TRBV19 and J usage is TRBJ2-7; 9 nucleotides agree with TRBD1. The V and J ends lost 1 base and 7 bases, in that order; junction bases with no gene match: 8. Germline V CDR1 and CDR2: LNHDA, SQIVND (reference sequence). The CDR3 length is 15 residues.

The J gene is TRBJ1-1, the V gene TRBV29-1; 7 positions match TRBD1. The ends lost 7 bases at V and 1 base at J; junction bases unmatched: 6. Germline V gene data show CDR1 as SQVTM and CDR2 as ANQGSEA. The CDR3 runs to 13 residues. Here the CDR3 reads CSARDRSNTEAFF. DNA for the CDR3: TGCAGCGCTAGGGACAGATCGAACACTGAAGCTTTCTTT.

The chain has TRBV20-1 and TRBJ2-3, with 9 nucleotides matching TRBD2. CDR3 size: 14 residues. The junction had 5 bases not matched to a gene; V was cut back by 3 bases and J by 4 bases. CDR1 is DFQATT, CDR2 SNEGSKA, per germline (reference sequence). CDR3 sequence (DNA): TGCAGTGCTAGTGCGCGGGAGGGGGCAGATACGCAGTATTTT. This translates into CSASAREGADTQYF.

This chain links TRBV29-1 with TRBJ2-2; 8 bases agree with TRBD1. The CDR3 is 14 amino acids. Looked up from germline, CDR1 is SQVTM and CDR2 is ANQGSEA. Germline trimming cut 7 bases from V and 8 bases from J; bases unmatched to any gene: 12. Written as DNA, the CDR3 is TGCAGCGCCCTCCACCAGGGGGCTTCTGGGGAGCTGTTTTTT. Residues: CSALHQGASGELFF.

The gene calls are TRBV19 and TRBJ2-5, with TRBD2 identical over 8 bases. CDR3 size: 14 residues. Germline V lookup: CDR1 LNHDA, CDR2 SQIVND (reference sequence). The V segment lost 7 bases and the J segment 1 base; nucleotides outside the gene matches: 5. The CDR3 loop is CASTPGGGQETQYF. CDR3 nucleotides: TGTGCCAGTACCCCGGGAGGGGGCCAAGAGACCCAGTACTTC.